These 20 T cell receptor beta chains were all obtained from the same sample, sequenced in a study of post-analysis software for immune sequencing data. Every TCR beta cDNA library bore unique molecular identifiers. TCRdb independently ran MiXCR on the PCR reads; one entry per CDR3 protein. The sample holds about half a million distinct CDR3 sequences, 30% to 40% seen once. Their antigens remain unidentified. Findings and limits, study-wide: Compared with controls, patients had more of 4 to 6 TRBV segments, including TRBV5-6, TRBV5-1 and TRBV20-1.

Sample: blood. Source of these receptors: a girl aged 2 to 17 with multiple sclerosis.

The chain uses TRBV7-2 and TRBJ2-5; 7 bases fit TRBD2. The J segment lost 5 bases and the V segment lost 0 bases, leaving 0 bases of the junction unmatched. Germline CDR1 and CDR2: SGHTA and FQGNSA. The length of the CDR3 is 13 residues. The CDR3 loop reads CASSLASGETQYF. CDR3 nucleotide sequence: TGTGCCAGCAGCTTAGCTAGCGGGGAGACCCAGTACTTC.

The chain uses TRBV27 and TRBJ2-3; the match to TRBD2 covers 12 bases. The CDR3 length is 17 residues. Trimming removed 0 bases from V and 6 bases from J; junction bases left unmatched: 7. Germline V gene lookup returns CDR1 MNHEY and CDR2 SMNVEV (reference sequence). The CDR3 region is CASSLSPLAGGRDTQYF. As DNA, the CDR3 is TGTGCCAGCAGTTTATCCCCTCTAGCGGGGGGGCGTGATACGCAGTATTTT.

This clonotype was found a few times. The rearrangement joins TRBV7-9 to TRBJ2-5, with a weak D call TRBD2 (6 bases). V lost 6 bases and J lost 3, with 17 bases in between. The CDR3 length is 15 residues. The germline V gene encodes CDR1 SEHNR and CDR2 FQNEAQ (reference sequence). CDR3 sequence: CASSVAGKIEETQYF. The CDR3, as DNA: TGTGCCAGCAGTGTCGCGGGGAAAATAGAAGAGACCCAGTACTTC.

The gene calls are TRBV7-9 and TRBJ2-5; tentative D call: TRBD1 (6 bases). V lost 3 bases and J 6 bases, leaving 11 bases between the germline ends. The CDR3 contains 13 residues. Germline CDR1 is SEHNR and CDR2 is FQNEAQ (reference sequence). Here the CDR3 DNA reads TGTGCCAGCAGCTTGGGGGCATCGAAGACCCAGTACTTC. This gives the protein CASSLGASKTQYF.

This chain links TRBV10-3 with TRBJ2-2; maybe TRBD1 (5 bases). V was cut by 8 bases and J by 1 base, with 17 bases left in between. The germline gives CDR1 ENHRY, CDR2 SYGVKD. CDR3 size: 16 residues. CDR3 residues: CAILDQDSMNTGELFF. DNA of the CDR3: TGTGCCATCCTCGACCAAGACAGCATGAACACCGGGGAGCTGTTTTTT.

This clonotype was detected only a few times. The chain carries TRBV12-3 or TRBV12-4 and TRBJ1-1; maybe TRBD1 (6 bases). CDR3 length: 14 amino acids. V lost 5 bases to trimming and J lost 6 bases, with 16 bases between them. The CDR3, as DNA: TGTGCCAGCAGTCCCAGAGGGGGAAGGGCTGAAGCTTTCTTT. Translation gives CASSPRGGRAEAFF.

In its sample, this clonotype was seen many times. The chain couples TRBV29-1 to TRBJ2-7; possible D gene TRBD1, 5 bases. Germline values: CDR1 SQVTM, CDR2 ANQGSEA. This CDR3 region has 14 residues. Trimming left V 1 base short and J 5 bases short, with 15 bases between. Here the CDR3 reads CSVEGYGHYNEQYF. In DNA, the CDR3 is TGCAGCGTTGAAGGGTACGGACATTACAACGAGCAGTACTTC.

This clonotype occurred a few times. This chain links TRBV10-2 with TRBJ2-5; no reliable D call. V lost 3 bases and J 1 base, leaving 6 bases between the germline ends. The CDR3 has 13 amino acids. The V gene's germline CDR1 is WSHSY and CDR2 SAAADI. CDR3 DNA: TGCGCCAGCAGTGAAACACCCCAAGAGACCCAGTACTTC. This codes for CASSETPQETQYF.

V is TRBV29-1 and J is TRBJ1-1; D is undetermined. CDR3 length: 13 residues. Trimming pared 7 bases from V and 4 bases from J, leaving 16 bases between. Germline assignment: CDR1 SQVTM and CDR2 ANQGSEA. CDR3: CSARGAGSTEAFF. The CDR3 DNA follows: TGCAGCGCGCGGGGAGCGGGGAGCACTGAAGCTTTCTTT.

This chain joins TRBV29-1 and TRBJ2-5; 8 bases are shared with TRBD2. The CDR3 totals 14 residues. Trimming cost V 5 bases and J 2 bases; bases outside gene matches: 7. CDR1 and CDR2 from the germline V gene are SQVTM and ANQGSEA. The CDR3 coding sequence is TGCAGCGTTTCCAGGACTAGCTCTCAAGAGACCCAGTACTTC. As protein: CSVSRTSSQETQYF.

With regard to this clonotype: An end of the junction differs from the germline gene, which may be a read error. The V and J genes are TRBV6-5 and TRBJ2-1, with TRBD2 identical over 9 bases. The CDR3 spans 15 residues. Germline assignment: CDR1 MNHEY and CDR2 SVGAGI. This CDR3 reads CASGYPAGGPNEQFF. CDR3 sequence (DNA): TGTGCCAGCGGTTACCCAGCGGGGGGCCCCAATGAGCAGTTCTTC.

A few counts support this clonotype. The chain combines TRBV7-9 with TRBJ2-3; possible D gene TRBD2, 5 bases. Trimming removed 4 bases at V and 7 bases at J, with 18 bases between. The CDR3 is 15 residues long. Germline CDR1 is SEHNR and CDR2 is FQNEAQ (reference sequence). The CDR3 region is CASSYSAEGSYTQYF. The CDR3, as DNA: TGTGCCAGCAGCTACAGTGCCGAGGGTTCATATACGCAGTATTTT.

There are a few counts of this clonotype. The chain uses TRBV6-5 and TRBJ1-6, with TRBD1 matching over 8 bases. CDR1 and CDR2 from the germline V gene are MNHEY and SVGAGI. The CDR3 loop spans 12 amino acids. V shed 7 bases, J shed 12 bases, and the junction held 5 bases outside the gene matches. The CDR3 nucleotides are TGTGCCAGCAACCGAGGACAGGGACCCCTCCACTTT. The encoded protein is CASNRGQGPLHF.

This chain joins TRBV5-1 and TRBJ1-1; TRBD1 aligns across 7 bases. Germline CDR1 is SGHRS and CDR2 is YFSETQ. This CDR3 is built from 19 residues. The junction had 15 bases not matched to a gene; V was cut back by 1 base and J by 0 bases. The CDR3 nucleotides are TGCGCCAGCAGCTTGAGGGGGACAGCCACCCACAACATGAACACTGAAGCTTTCTTT. It specifies CASSLRGTATHNMNTEAFF. Full variable domain (outside the CDR3, taken from reference TRBV5-1 and TRBJ1-1): KAGVTQTPRYLIKTRGQQVTLSCSPISGHRSVSWYQQTPGQGLQFLFEYFSETQRNKGNFPGRFSGRQFSNSRSEMNVSTLELGDSALYLCASSLRGTATHNMNTEAFFGQGTRLTVV.

The V gene is TRBV7-2, the J gene TRBJ2-1, with TRBD2 identical over 9 bases. This CDR3 spans 19 amino acids. Germline CDR1 and CDR2: SGHTA and FQGNSA. Unmatched junction bases numbered 22, after V lost 3 bases and J lost 10 bases. The CDR3 region is CASSFGRGSSGAIVGEQFF. In nucleotides, the CDR3 is TGTGCCAGCAGCTTCGGCAGGGGGTCTAGCGGGGCTATAGTTGGGGAGCAGTTCTTC.

A single count supports this clonotype. The rearrangement uses TRBV5-1 and TRBJ2-3, with D possibly being TRBD1 or TRBD2 (5 bases each). The germline CDR1 and CDR2 sequences are SGHRS and YFSETQ. V dropped 3 bases and J dropped 1 base, with 18 bases sitting between them. CDR3 length: 17 residues. DNA of the CDR3: TGCGCCAGCAGCTCGGAGGCCGGGACGTGGGGCACAGATACGCAGTATTTT. As protein: CASSSEAGTWGTDTQYF.

This clonotype was counted once. V gene TRBV29-1 combines with J gene TRBJ2-2; maybe TRBD1 (5 bases). The ends were cut back, 4 bases at V and 2 bases at J, with 17 bases in the middle. This CDR3 has 16 amino acids. The germline CDR1 and CDR2 sequences are SQVTM and ANQGSEA. CDR3 sequence: CSVGGFSASNTGELFF. The CDR3 DNA reads TGCAGCGTTGGGGGCTTTTCAGCGTCTAACACCGGGGAGCTGTTTTTT.

A note on this clonotype: A read error is possible here, since a much larger clone lies one base away. The V gene is TRBV6-2 or TRBV6-3, the J gene TRBJ2-1; no clear D. The CDR3 loop spans 13 amino acids. Germline CDR1 reads MNHEY; CDR2 reads SVGEGT. Trimming cost V 11 bases and J 10 bases, with 21 bases left between them. The CDR3 DNA is TGTGCCGCCTCGACTCCTCGGCCGAAGGAGCAGTTCTTC. Amino acids: CAASTPRPKEQFF.

The chain links TRBV20-1 to TRBJ1-4, with D perhaps TRBD2 (7 bases). The last part of the DNA fits TRBJ2-2 better; the J call may be wrong. The germline CDR1 and CDR2 sequences are DFQATT and SNEGSKA (reference sequence). This CDR3 region has 15 residues. DNA of the CDR3: TGCAGTGCTAGAGAAGTTAGGGGGGGGACCGGGGAGCTGTTTTTT. It codes for CSAREVRGGTGELFF.

The rearrangement uses TRBV24-1 and TRBJ2-3; D is perhaps TRBD1 (5 bases). The CDR3 consists of 14 residues. Trimming removed 5 bases from V and 6 bases from J, with 14 bases in between. Germline CDR1 and CDR2: KGHDR and SFDVKD. For the CDR3, the DNA is TGTGCCACCAGTGGGGAAAGGGGAACGGATACGCAGTATTTT. It codes for CATSGERGTDTQYF.